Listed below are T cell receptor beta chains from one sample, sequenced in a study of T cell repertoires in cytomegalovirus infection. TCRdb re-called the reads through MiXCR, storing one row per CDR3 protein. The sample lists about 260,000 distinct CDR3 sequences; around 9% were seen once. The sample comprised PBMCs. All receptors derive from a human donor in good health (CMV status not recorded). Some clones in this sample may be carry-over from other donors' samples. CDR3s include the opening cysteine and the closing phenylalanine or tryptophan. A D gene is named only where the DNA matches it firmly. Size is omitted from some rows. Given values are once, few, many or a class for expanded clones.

TGTGCCAGCTCACCTGTCCTCGGACAGTACGACACAGATACGCAGTATTTT | CASSPVLGQYDTDTQYF | - | TRBV18 | - | TRBJ2-3
TGTGCCAGCAGTTTATCCCCGGTTGGGGGCGATGAAGCTTTCTTT | CASSLSPVGGDEAFF | - | TRBV28 | many | TRBJ1-1
TGTGCCAGCAGCTTAGTAAGCGGGTCCTCTGGGGCCAACGTCCTGACTTTC | CASSLVSGSSGANVLTF | - | TRBV7-2 | many | TRBJ2-6
TGTGCCAGCAGCCAAGATTTAGGGCAGAACACTGAAGCTTTCTTT | CASSQDLGQNTEAFF | - | TRBV4-2 | few | TRBJ1-1
TGTGCCAGCGTGCCCAGGGGAAGCACAGATACGCAGTATTTT | CASVPRGSTDTQYF | - | TRBV7-2 | many | TRBJ2-3
TGCGCCAGCAGCTTGGGACTAGCGGGGGTAAGACAAGAGACCCAGTACTTC | CASSLGLAGVRQETQYF | TRBD2 | TRBV5-1 | few | TRBJ2-5
TGCAGTGCTAGAGATCAAGCGGGAGAAGCGCTCGAGCAGTACTTC | CSARDQAGEALEQYF | TRBD2 | TRBV20-1 | - | TRBJ2-7
TGTGCCAGCATCCTACTAGCAGGAGTCCAAGAGACCCAGTACTTC | CASILLAGVQETQYF | - | TRBV7-2 | many | TRBJ2-5
TGTGCCAGCAGTAAACCTACAGTCATGAACACTGAAGCTTTCTTT | CASSKPTVMNTEAFF | - | TRBV6-6 | many | TRBJ1-1
TGCGCCAGCAGCCAAGAACGGAAGGGGCGCATCTATGGCTACACCTTC | CASSQERKGRIYGYTF | - | TRBV4-1 | many | TRBJ1-2
TGTGCCAGCAGCTTGGATTGGGGTCCCCCAAGCTCCTACAATGAGCAGTTCTTC | CASSLDWGPPSSYNEQFF | - | TRBV5-4 | large | TRBJ2-1
TGTGCCAGCAGATTTAGCGGGAGAATAAGCACAGATACGCATTATTTT | CASRFSGRISTDTHYF | TRBD2 | TRBV6-2/TRBV6-3 | - | TRBJ2-3
TGTGCCAGCAGCCCCCTCGGCGGGACTAGCGGGGGGGCCCAGACCCAGTACTTC | CASSPLGGTSGGAQTQYF | TRBD2 | TRBV7-9 | many | TRBJ2-5
TGTGCCAGCAGCTCAGTTGGGGTTGGCTACACCTTC | CASSSVGVGYTF | - | TRBV7-8 | few | TRBJ1-2
TGTGCCAGCAGCCGGGACCCCAACTACGAGCAGTACTTC | CASSRDPNYEQYF | - | TRBV7-2 | many | TRBJ2-7
TGTGCCAGCAGCTTAGCTGGGACAGGGACCTCCTACGAGCAGTACTTC | CASSLAGTGTSYEQYF | TRBD1 | TRBV7-2 | many | TRBJ2-7
TGCGCCAGCAGCCAAGATGGAGTCCAAGAGACCCAGTACTTC | CASSQDGVQETQYF | - | TRBV4-1 | many | TRBJ2-5
TGTGCCAGCAGTTCCCTAAGGACTAGCGGGATGAACATTCAGTACTTC | CASSSLRTSGMNIQYF | TRBD2 | TRBV6-2/TRBV6-3 | - | TRBJ2-4
TGTGCCAGCAGCTTAAGGGCTACCCCCCGGGTCCAAGAGACCCAGTACTTC | CASSLRATPRVQETQYF | - | TRBV7-2 | many | TRBJ2-5
TGTGCCAGCAGCTGGGACAGTAGCTCTGGAAACACCATATATTTT | CASSWDSSSGNTIYF | TRBD1 | TRBV7-2 | few | TRBJ1-3
TGTGCCAGCAGTTATGGATTCGCAGTGAGGCAGTATTTT | CASSYGFAVRQYF | - | TRBV6-2/TRBV6-3 | - | TRBJ2-3
TGTGCCAGCAGCTTAGGAATTAATGAAAAACTGTTTTTT | CASSLGINEKLFF | - | TRBV7-2 | many | TRBJ1-4
TGTGCCAGCACCCTGGTCCGAGCATACTATGGCTACACCTTC | CASTLVRAYYGYTF | - | TRBV2 | - | TRBJ1-2
TGCAGTGTTCTGGGACAGCTTAATCAGCCCCAGCATTTT | CSVLGQLNQPQHF | TRBD1 | TRBV20-1 | few | TRBJ1-5